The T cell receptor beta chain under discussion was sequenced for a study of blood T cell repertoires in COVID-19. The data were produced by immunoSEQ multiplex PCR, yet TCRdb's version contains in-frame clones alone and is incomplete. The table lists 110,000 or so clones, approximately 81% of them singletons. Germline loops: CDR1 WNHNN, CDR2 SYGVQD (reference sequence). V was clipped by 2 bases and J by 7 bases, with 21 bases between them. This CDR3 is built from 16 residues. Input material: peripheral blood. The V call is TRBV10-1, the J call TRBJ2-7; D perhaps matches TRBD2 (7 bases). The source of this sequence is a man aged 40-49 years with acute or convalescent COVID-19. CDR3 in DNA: TGCGCCAGCAGTGAGACTCTGGTGGGGGGGCCAGGGGAGCAGTACTTC. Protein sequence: CASSETLVGGPGEQYF.